Detailed here is one T cell receptor (beta chain). V was clipped by 6 bases and J by 5 bases; unmatched bases: 2. The CDR3 sequence is 13 residues long. Looked up from germline, CDR1 is ENHRY and CDR2 is SYGVKD. The data belong to a study of blood T cell repertoires in COVID-19. Source study methods: Reference gene primer amplification in the assay estimated nucleated cell counts. The assay was immunoSEQ multiplex PCR, and TCRdb's table has in-frame clones only and misses some. V, J and clone size reflect that table, while D and trimming were determined from the DNA. This table holds around 170,000 clones, around 84% found once.

This clonotype was obtained from a man between 45 and 60 years old with active or convalescent COVID-19. The chain recombines TRBV10-3 with TRBJ2-1; TRBD1 matches at 9 bases. Material: peripheral blood. CDR3 sequence: CAISRTGDNEQFF. CDR3 in DNA: TGTGCCATCAGCCGGACAGGGGACAATGAGCAGTTCTTC.